This record looks at one T cell receptor (beta chain) sequence and its context. Antigen specificity is unknown. Preparation of the TCRbeta library used unique molecular identifiers. MiXCR, run by TCRdb on the PCR reads, gives a single entry per CDR3 protein. Of about 1,000,000 distinct CDR3 sequences detected, about 29% appear once; the ten largest clones hold roughly 31%. These data belong to a study of T-cell reconstitution after alpha-beta-depleted transplantation in children. Findings and limits, study-wide: Reports say that about two months after transplant, the alpha-beta T cells came out of several hundred graft clones that had expanded.

The clonotype comes from a boy under three years old who had a stem cell transplant for SCID, so the T cells may come from the graft donor. The sample in question was PBMCs, mostly from graft donor cells, obtained 360 days after TCRalphabeta/CD19-depleted stem cell transplant.

CDR3 in amino acids: CAISDTGRSYEQYF. In nucleotides, the CDR3 is TGTGCCATCAGTGATACAGGGCGCTCCTACGAGCAGTACTTC. The rearrangement joins TRBV10-3 to TRBJ2-7; TRBD1 is a possible D gene (6 bases). The V gene lost 3 bases and the J gene lost 0 bases, with 9 bases spanning the gap. The germline CDR1 and CDR2 sequences are ENHRY and SYGVKD. This CDR3 has 14 residues.